One sample yielded the 2 T cell receptor beta chains listed below, sequenced in a study of cytomegalovirus exposure and HLA in healthy donors. 60 Vbeta and 13 Jbeta primers were used in PCR. Libraries were prepared by immunoSEQ multiplex PCR; TCRdb keeps only in-frame clonotypes and omits some of them. The table lists 160,000 or so clones, around four fifths of them singletons, with 9% to 10% in the top ten. Sequenced material: PBMCs. The receptors were sampled from a man between 18 and 29 years old in good health and CMV-seropositive.

This clone came up a few times. The chain employs TRBV4-2 and TRBJ2-1; maybe TRBD1 (6 bases). This CDR3 is built from 15 residues. In germline, CDR1 is LGHNA, CDR2 YNFKEQ. Trimming cost V 0 bases and J 6 bases, with 12 bases left between them. CDR3 loop: CASSQEGGVGNEQFF. The CDR3 nucleotides are TGTGCCAGCAGCCAAGAAGGGGGAGTCGGCAATGAGCAGTTCTTC.

This clone was detected a few times. The rearrangement uses TRBV19 and TRBJ2-3, with 8 bases identical to TRBD2. Germline CDR1 reads LNHDA; CDR2 reads SQIVND (reference sequence). The CDR3 is made up of 16 amino acids. V shed 2 bases and J 6 bases; nucleotides not matched to a gene: 10. CDR3 sequence reads: CASSIRSGSPSDTQYF. The CDR3 DNA sequence: TGTGCCAGTAGTATACGGAGCGGGAGCCCCTCTGATACGCAGTATTTT. The full variable domain, completed using reference TRBV19 and TRBJ2-3, is DGGITQSPKYLFRKEGQNVTLSCEQNLNHDAMYWYRQDPGQGLRLIYYSQIVNDFQKGDIAEGYSVSREKKESFPLTVTSAQKNPTAFYLCASSIRSGSPSDTQYFGPGTRLTVL.